A selection of T cell receptor beta chains follows, all from one sample in a study of blood T cell repertoires in COVID-19. The data were produced by immunoSEQ multiplex PCR, yet TCRdb's version contains in-frame clones alone and is incomplete. This sample has 100,000 to 150,000 clones, with approximately 85% found just once. Material: peripheral blood. These receptors were collected from a woman aged 80 or older with COVID-19, enrolled during active disease. CDR3s include the opening cysteine and the closing phenylalanine or tryptophan. The order of the fields is D gene, J gene, V gene, CDR3 length, clone size, CDR3 DNA, CDR3 protein. A D gene is named only where the DNA matches it firmly. Rows may omit the clone size; those that give it use once, few, many or a size class.

d_call: -
j_call: TRBJ2-1
v_call: TRBV19
cdr3_length: 14
clone_size: -
cdr3_nt: TGTGCCAGTAGTATAGGGCAACTCCGGGGTGAGCAGTTCTTC
cdr3_aa: CASSIGQLRGEQFF

d_call: -
j_call: TRBJ2-2
v_call: TRBV28
cdr3_length: 16
clone_size: -
cdr3_nt: TGTGCCAGCAGTTCATCAGCAATACAGGGCAGCGGGGAGCTGTTTTTT
cdr3_aa: CASSSSAIQGSGELFF

d_call: TRBD2
j_call: TRBJ2-1
v_call: TRBV28
cdr3_length: 15
clone_size: -
cdr3_nt: TGTGCCAGCAGCCCCGGGACTAGGGGCCACAATGAGCAGTTCTTC
cdr3_aa: CASSPGTRGHNEQFF

d_call: TRBD2
j_call: TRBJ2-3
v_call: TRBV7-2
cdr3_length: 16
clone_size: -
cdr3_nt: TGTGCCAGCAGCTACACTAGCGGGAGGGGTGCAGATACGCAGTATTTT
cdr3_aa: CASSYTSGRGADTQYF

d_call: -
j_call: TRBJ1-2
v_call: TRBV4-2
cdr3_length: 15
clone_size: -
cdr3_nt: TGTGCCAGCAGCCAAGATCGAAGAGCTAACTATGGCTACACCTTC
cdr3_aa: CASSQDRRANYGYTF

d_call: -
j_call: TRBJ1-1
v_call: TRBV3-1/TRBV3-2
cdr3_length: 13
clone_size: -
cdr3_nt: TGTGCCAGCAGCCATGGGGGGGCGGGGGCAGCTTTCTTT
cdr3_aa: CASSHGGAGAAFF

d_call: TRBD1
j_call: TRBJ1-5
v_call: TRBV9
cdr3_length: 15
clone_size: -
cdr3_nt: TGTGCCAGCAGCTTCGGGACAGGAAGCAATCAGCCCCAGCATTTT
cdr3_aa: CASSFGTGSNQPQHF

d_call: TRBD2
j_call: TRBJ2-7
v_call: TRBV10-1
cdr3_length: 15
clone_size: -
cdr3_nt: TGCGCCAGCAGTGAGACTAGCGGGGCAACCTACGAGCAGTACTTC
cdr3_aa: CASSETSGATYEQYF

d_call: -
j_call: TRBJ2-7
v_call: TRBV6-5
cdr3_length: 16
clone_size: -
cdr3_nt: TGTGCCAGCAGTTACTCAAGGGTAGCGAGCAGTTACGAGCAGTACTTC
cdr3_aa: CASSYSRVASSYEQYF

d_call: -
j_call: TRBJ1-1
v_call: TRBV28
cdr3_length: 13
clone_size: -
cdr3_nt: TGTGCCAGCAGTTCGCCCCGGGACTCTCAAGCTTTCTTT
cdr3_aa: CASSSPRDSQAFF

d_call: TRBD1
j_call: TRBJ1-1
v_call: TRBV4-1
cdr3_length: 16
clone_size: -
cdr3_nt: TGCGCCAGCAGCCCACTGGGGACAGGGGCATACACTGAAGCTTTCTTT
cdr3_aa: CASSPLGTGAYTEAFF

d_call: -
j_call: TRBJ2-5
v_call: TRBV14
cdr3_length: 15
clone_size: -
cdr3_nt: TGTGCCAGCAGCCAAGTATCACATTCCCGAGAGACCCAGTACTTC
cdr3_aa: CASSQVSHSRETQYF

d_call: -
j_call: TRBJ2-7
v_call: TRBV3-1/TRBV3-2
cdr3_length: 15
clone_size: -
cdr3_nt: TGTGCCAGCAGCCAAGGAGTTGCCTCTAGCTACGAGCAGTACTTC
cdr3_aa: CASSQGVASSYEQYF

d_call: -
j_call: TRBJ2-3
v_call: TRBV18
cdr3_length: 14
clone_size: -
cdr3_nt: TGTGCCAGCTCACCCGGGGTCTCCACAGATACGCAGTATTTT
cdr3_aa: CASSPGVSTDTQYF

d_call: -
j_call: TRBJ1-2
v_call: TRBV3-1/TRBV3-2
cdr3_length: 14
clone_size: few
cdr3_nt: TGTGCCAGCAGCCAAGTCGGGGGGGAGGATGGCTACACCTTC
cdr3_aa: CASSQVGGEDGYTF

d_call: -
j_call: TRBJ1-5
v_call: TRBV7-2
cdr3_length: 15
clone_size: -
cdr3_nt: TGTGCCAGCAGCTTAGCCATGACAGTTAATCAGCCCCAGCATTTT
cdr3_aa: CASSLAMTVNQPQHF

d_call: TRBD1
j_call: TRBJ1-5
v_call: TRBV6-5
cdr3_length: 14
clone_size: -
cdr3_nt: TGTGCCAGCAGAGGAAGACAGGGCCACCAGCCCCAGCATTTT
cdr3_aa: CASRGRQGHQPQHF

d_call: -
j_call: TRBJ1-4
v_call: TRBV6-1
cdr3_length: 15
clone_size: -
cdr3_nt: TGTGCCAGCAGTGACCCAGGGCTAGCTAATGAAAAACTGTTTTTT
cdr3_aa: CASSDPGLANEKLFF

d_call: TRBD2
j_call: TRBJ2-5
v_call: TRBV7-6
cdr3_length: 17
clone_size: -
cdr3_nt: TGTGCCAGCAGCTTAGCGGGGAGGGCAGAGTACCAAGAGACCCAGTACTTC
cdr3_aa: CASSLAGRAEYQETQYF

d_call: -
j_call: TRBJ2-7
v_call: TRBV9
cdr3_length: 14
clone_size: -
cdr3_nt: TGTGCCAGCAGCGTAGATACAGGTATCAACGAGCAGTACTTC
cdr3_aa: CASSVDTGINEQYF

d_call: TRBD1
j_call: TRBJ1-2
v_call: TRBV28
cdr3_length: 16
clone_size: -
cdr3_nt: TGTGCCAGCTATTATTGGGGGACAGGGGAGGACTATGGCTACACCTTC
cdr3_aa: CASYYWGTGEDYGYTF

d_call: TRBD1
j_call: TRBJ1-4
v_call: TRBV15
cdr3_length: 19
clone_size: -
cdr3_nt: TGTGCCACCAGCAGACCCCCCCCGGGACAGGGGGCTCTCCGTGAAAAACTGTTTTTT
cdr3_aa: CATSRPPPGQGALREKLFF

d_call: -
j_call: TRBJ2-6
v_call: TRBV5-1
cdr3_length: 15
clone_size: -
cdr3_nt: TGCGCCAGCACCCTCCGGGAGCCTGGGGCCAACGTCCTGACTTTC
cdr3_aa: CASTLREPGANVLTF

d_call: TRBD2
j_call: TRBJ2-7
v_call: TRBV7-3
cdr3_length: 14
clone_size: -
cdr3_nt: TGTGCCAGCGCGGGACTAACGACATACTACGAGCAGTACTTC
cdr3_aa: CASAGLTTYYEQYF

d_call: -
j_call: TRBJ2-7
v_call: TRBV5-5
cdr3_length: 15
clone_size: -
cdr3_nt: TGTGCCAGCACCTTAAAGCCCGTTACTGTCTCCGAGCAGTACTTC
cdr3_aa: CASTLKPVTVSEQYF

d_call: TRBD1
j_call: TRBJ2-3
v_call: TRBV24-1
cdr3_length: 16
clone_size: -
cdr3_nt: TGTGCCACCAGTGACTCGGACAGGGGGCCCACAGATACGCAGTATTTT
cdr3_aa: CATSDSDRGPTDTQYF

d_call: TRBD1
j_call: TRBJ1-5
v_call: TRBV4-2
cdr3_length: 15
clone_size: once
cdr3_nt: TGTGCCAGCAGCCAAGACGGACAGGACAATCAGCCCCAGCATTTT
cdr3_aa: CASSQDGQDNQPQHF

d_call: TRBD2
j_call: TRBJ2-2
v_call: TRBV4-1
cdr3_length: 15
clone_size: -
cdr3_nt: TGCGCCAGCAGCCAAGAAGTAGCGGGAGCCGGGGAGCTGTTTTTT
cdr3_aa: CASSQEVAGAGELFF

d_call: -
j_call: TRBJ2-5
v_call: TRBV29-1
cdr3_length: 12
clone_size: -
cdr3_nt: TGCAGCGTTACTACCCTCGGGGAGACCCAGTACTTC
cdr3_aa: CSVTTLGETQYF

d_call: -
j_call: TRBJ1-4
v_call: TRBV5-1
cdr3_length: 15
clone_size: -
cdr3_nt: TGCGCCAGCAGCTCAACGGTTGCAACTAATGAAAAACTGTTTTTT
cdr3_aa: CASSSTVATNEKLFF

d_call: -
j_call: TRBJ1-6
v_call: TRBV19
cdr3_length: 15
clone_size: -
cdr3_nt: TGTGCCAGTAGTATGGGGGGAATTTTTAATTCACCCCTCCACTTT
cdr3_aa: CASSMGGIFNSPLHF